This TCR beta chain was captured by sequencing in a study of CD8 T cells in Susac syndrome (dated by TCRdb to about 2019). About the investigation overall: Among the sequenced Susac syndrome patients, about six had clinically active disease and eight or nine were in clinical remission. Susac syndrome patients were therapy-naive, on corticosteroids (some also receiving IVIg), or on IVIg alone at blood withdrawal. Repertoire sequencing was used to test whether CD8+ T cell activation and differentiation in Susac syndrome was antigen driven. The study compared CD8+ T cell repertoire clonality among about a dozen healthy donors, roughly 14 Susac syndrome patients and 15 or so multiple sclerosis patients. General findings and caveats noted by the study authors: The study acknowledged that relatively few individuals were included in the TCR sequencing and HLA analysis. Approximately 17 Susac-specific public clones were identified in the total CD8+ repertoire, and five Susac-specific public clones were identified in the CD8+ TEMRA repertoire. CD8+ repertoires in Susac syndrome showed clonal expansion, which was highest in CD8+ TEMRA cells and was greater in clinically active patients than in remitting patients.

Per the germline V gene, SGHTA is the CDR1 and FQGNSA is the CDR2. From the cysteine up to the phenylalanine, the CDR3 has a length of 13 residues. CDR3 DNA is the only sequence kept; it has 39 bases, read in frame from the first base. The V and J ends are trimmed by 3 bases and 2 bases, leaving 7 bases between them. Concerning this clonotype itself: The target of this receptor is not known. Per-base quality was not reported, and no clone a single base away is much larger than it.

High-throughput TCR beta sequencing profiled peripheral blood CD8+ and CD4+ T cells from healthy donors, Susac syndrome patients and multiple sclerosis patients. Susac syndrome patients met recently defined diagnostic criteria for definite or probable disease. Bulk CD8+ and CD4+ T cells were purified by magnetic negative isolation, whereas CD8+ TEMRA cells were enriched by FACS. Blood was collected in EDTA tubes and processed within 24 hours, with PBMCs isolated through density gradient centrifugation. PBMCs destined for TCR sequencing were cryopreserved in liquid nitrogen and later thawed in a 37 °C water bath. A purity of at least 90% was achieved for sorted or isolated CD4+, CD8+ and CD8+ TEMRA cells. RNA was extracted using the RNeasy kit, and roughly 0.45 to 1 microgram was reverse transcribed with random hexamers. The immunoSEQ multiplex PCR assay, covering 54 Vbeta and 13 Jbeta segments, was used to amplify TCR beta CDR3 regions. PCR amplification bias was corrected by using a synthetic template baseline for primer optimization and computational correction. Per the authors' processing: Only productive sequences were kept, with reads annotated to V, D and J genes according to IMGT and analyzed in immunoSEQ Analyzer. Clonality was calculated as one minus the Shannon entropy normalized by log2 of the number of productive unique sequences. Public and private clones were assessed among the 100 most prevalent clones of each patient and control. A clone was defined as Susac-specific if it was absent from the healthy and MS cohorts, from over a thousand published viral clones and from other ImmuneACCESS disease sequences. TCRdb reworked the public reads: Q25 trimming with fastp, MiXCR clone assembly, productive beta chains retained. Every CDR3 protein is listed once, alongside the most common genes and DNA of its rows. Clone size and V and J calls follow TCRdb, not the original study. A total of approximately 190,000 distinct CDR3 sequences appear in this sample, 85% to 95% of them only once. The ten biggest clones cover approximately 0.15% of the sample.

Recombination connected TRBV7-2 to TRBJ2-5; the D region possibly corresponds to TRBD2 (5 bases align). The receptor was isolated from a human donor with Susac syndrome. The specimen sequenced was CD8+ T cells from PBMCs. This receptor has the CDR3 CASSLRVQETQYF. DNA sequence: TGTGCCAGCAGCTTGCGGGTTCAAGAGACCCAGTACTTC. The full variable domain, with segments outside the CDR3 supplied by the reference TRBV7-2 and TRBJ2-5 proteins, appears as GAGVSQSPSNKVTEKGKDVELRCDPISGHTALYWYRQSLGQGLEFLIYFQGNSAPDKSGLPSDRFSAERTGGSVSTLTIQRTQQEDSAVYLCASSLRVQETQYFGPGTRLLVL.